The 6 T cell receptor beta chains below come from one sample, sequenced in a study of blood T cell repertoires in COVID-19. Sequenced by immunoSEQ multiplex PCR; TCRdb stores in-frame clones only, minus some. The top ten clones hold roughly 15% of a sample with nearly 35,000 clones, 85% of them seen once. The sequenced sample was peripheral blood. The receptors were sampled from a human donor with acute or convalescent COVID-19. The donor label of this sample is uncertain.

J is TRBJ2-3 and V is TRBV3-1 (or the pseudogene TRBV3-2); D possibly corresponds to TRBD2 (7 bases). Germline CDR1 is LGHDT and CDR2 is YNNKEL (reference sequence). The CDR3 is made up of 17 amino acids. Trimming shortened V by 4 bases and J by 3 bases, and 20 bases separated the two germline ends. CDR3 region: CASSPYRWGGQTDTQYF. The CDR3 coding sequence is TGTGCCAGCAGCCCCTACCGGTGGGGGGGCCAAACAGATACGCAGTATTTT.

The CDR3 protein is CAWSGRVVQYPFF. Here the CDR3 DNA reads TGTGCCTGGAGTGGCCGAGTGGTACAGTACCCGTTCTTC. The chain employs TRBV30 and TRBJ2-1, with D hard to call. The CDR3 runs 13 residues. Trimming stripped 1 base from V and 15 bases from J, with 19 bases between. The germline V gene encodes CDR1 GTSNPN and CDR2 SVGIG (reference sequence).

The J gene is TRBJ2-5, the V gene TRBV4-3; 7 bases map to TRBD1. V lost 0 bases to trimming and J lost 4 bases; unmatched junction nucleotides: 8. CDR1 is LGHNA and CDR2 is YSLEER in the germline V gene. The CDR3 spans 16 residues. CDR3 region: CASSQDPPGGSETQYF. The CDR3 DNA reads TGCGCCAGCAGCCAAGATCCACCAGGGGGATCAGAGACCCAGTACTTC.

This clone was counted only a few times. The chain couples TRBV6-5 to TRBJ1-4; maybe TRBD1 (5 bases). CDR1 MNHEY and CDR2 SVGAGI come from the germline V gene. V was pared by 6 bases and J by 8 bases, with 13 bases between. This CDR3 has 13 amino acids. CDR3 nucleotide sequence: TGTGCCAGCAGCTCACACAGGATGGAAAAACTGTTTTTT. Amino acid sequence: CASSSHRMEKLFF.

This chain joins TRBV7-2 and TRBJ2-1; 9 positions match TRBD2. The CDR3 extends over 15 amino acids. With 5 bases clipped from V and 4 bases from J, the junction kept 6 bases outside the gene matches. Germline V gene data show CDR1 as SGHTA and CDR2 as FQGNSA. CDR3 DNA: TGTGCCAGCAGCGGAAGGACTAGCGAGTACAATGAGCAGTTCTTC. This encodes CASSGRTSEYNEQFF. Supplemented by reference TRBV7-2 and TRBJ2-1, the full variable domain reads GAGVSQSPSNKVTEKGKDVELRCDPISGHTALYWYRQSLGQGLEFLIYFQGNSAPDKSGLPSDRFSAERTGGSVSTLTIQRTQQEDSAVYLCASSGRTSEYNEQFFGPGTRLTVL.

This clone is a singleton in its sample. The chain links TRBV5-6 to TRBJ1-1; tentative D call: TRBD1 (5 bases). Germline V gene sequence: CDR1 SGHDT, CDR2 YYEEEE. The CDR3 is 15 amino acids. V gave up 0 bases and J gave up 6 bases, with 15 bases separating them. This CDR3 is CASSLGVGGFAEAFF. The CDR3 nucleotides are TGTGCCAGCAGCTTGGGAGTCGGGGGTTTCGCTGAAGCTTTCTTT.